The 17 T cell receptor beta chains presented below share a single source sample, sequenced in a study of cytomegalovirus exposure and HLA in healthy donors. Amplification used 60 Vbeta primers and 13 Jbeta primers. Assay: immunoSEQ multiplex PCR; the TCRdb copy retains only in-frame clones and omits some. The sample has about 150,000 clones, around 83% seen once. The material sequenced was PBMCs. Receptors originate from a woman in her late teens or twenties in good health and CMV-seronegative.

The rearrangement links TRBV28 to TRBJ1-4; D not resolved. The V end lost 6 bases, the J end lost 5 bases, and 13 bases lay between the germline ends. This CDR3 comprises 14 residues. The germline CDR1 and CDR2 sequences are MDHEN and SYDVKM. CDR3 in amino acids: CASRPSGINEKLFF. CDR3 sequence (DNA): TGTGCCAGCAGGCCCTCCGGGATAAATGAAAAACTGTTTTTT.

In its sample, this clone was seen once. The chain links TRBV7-9 to TRBJ2-5; 7 nucleotides match TRBD1. The V gene's germline CDR1 is SEHNR and CDR2 FQNEAQ (reference sequence). Germline trimming cut 8 bases from V and 2 bases from J; bases unmatched to any gene: 8. CDR3 length: 14 amino acids. The CDR3 DNA follows: TGTGCCAGCGCCCTAATGACAGGGCAAGAGACCCAGTACTTC. Residues: CASALMTGQETQYF.

The chain recombines TRBV2 with TRBJ2-3; D is uncertain. V shed 5 bases and J shed 2 bases, with 8 bases lying between them. The germline V gene encodes CDR1 SNHLY and CDR2 FYNNEI. The CDR3 runs to 13 residues. The chain's CDR3 is CASSIENTDTQYF. The CDR3 coding sequence is TGTGCCAGCAGTATAGAGAACACAGATACGCAGTATTTT.

The V call is TRBV28, the J call TRBJ2-2, with 9 bases lining up with TRBD1. Germline CDR1 reads MDHEN; CDR2 reads SYDVKM. The CDR3 is 16 amino acids. V lost 5 bases, J lost 3 bases, and 7 bases stayed unmatched. In DNA form, the CDR3 reads TGTGCCAGCAGTCTCTACAGGGGGCGGTACACCGGGGAGCTGTTTTTT. Its protein is CASSLYRGRYTGELFF.

V usage is TRBV4-1 and J usage is TRBJ2-3, with D maybe TRBD1 (5 bases). This CDR3 spans 16 amino acids. Germline loops: CDR1 MGHRA, CDR2 YSYEKL. Trimming took off 0 bases at V and 6 bases at J, with 16 bases between the two ends. In DNA, the CDR3 is TGCGCCAGCAGCCAAGACAGGGCGGCTTATGCGGATACGCAGTATTTT. Its protein product is CASSQDRAAYADTQYF.

This clone was counted once. The chain uses TRBV6-6 and TRBJ2-5, with D uncertain. Trimming took 7 bases from V and 2 from J, leaving 14 bases between them. Germline V lookup: CDR1 MNHNY, CDR2 SVGAGI (reference sequence). The CDR3 is 14 residues long. The CDR3 region is CASTYRQAQETQYF. The CDR3, as DNA: TGTGCCAGCACCTACCGCCAGGCGCAAGAGACCCAGTACTTC.

The chain couples TRBV7-9 to TRBJ2-7; 8 positions agree with TRBD1. V was pared by 5 bases and J by 5 bases, with 8 bases of the junction left unmatched. CDR3 length: 14 residues. Germline V CDR1 and CDR2: SEHNR, FQNEAQ (reference sequence). The CDR3 DNA sequence: TGTGCCAGCAGCCTAAGCAGGGGGCGCAACGAGCAGTACTTC. Translated, it gives CASSLSRGRNEQYF.

This chain links TRBV9 with TRBJ2-7; a possible D gene is TRBD1 (6 bases). The germline gives CDR1 SGDLS, CDR2 YYNGEE. There are 16 residues in the CDR3. Trimming cost V 0 bases and J 7 bases, with 20 bases left between them. The CDR3 protein is CASSVGGGEPFIEQYF. The CDR3 nucleotides read TGTGCCAGCAGCGTAGGAGGGGGAGAGCCCTTTATTGAGCAGTACTTC.

The genes are TRBV18 and TRBJ1-2, with no clear D. The V gene lost 2 bases and the J gene lost 10 bases, with 17 bases spanning the gap. CDR1 and CDR2 (germline): KGHSH, LQKENI. This CDR3 comprises 14 residues. In DNA form, the CDR3 reads TGTGCCAGCTCACCATCGGGAGGAGAGTGTGCCTACACCTTC. Its protein product is CASSPSGGECAYTF.

The rearrangement joins TRBV28 to TRBJ2-2, with TRBD2 as a possible D gene (5 bases). Germline V lookup: CDR1 MDHEN, CDR2 SYDVKM. Trimming left V 3 bases short and J 6 bases short, with 8 bases between. CDR3 length: 13 amino acids. In DNA, the CDR3 is TGTGCCAGCAGTTTTCGGGGAGCCGGGGAGCTGTTTTTT. It translates to CASSFRGAGELFF. Filled out from reference TRBV28 and TRBJ2-2, the complete variable domain reads DVKVTQSSRYLVKRTGEKVFLECVQDMDHENMFWYRQDPGLGLRLIYFSYDVKMKEKGDIPEGYSVSREKKERFSLILESASTNQTSMYLCASSFRGAGELFFGEGSRLTVL.

The rearrangement joins TRBV28 to TRBJ1-5; 11 nucleotides agree with TRBD1. The CDR3 length is 16 residues. Per germline, CDR1 MDHEN and CDR2 SYDVKM. V was pared by 4 bases and J by 4 bases, with 6 bases of the junction left unmatched. The CDR3 here is CASSWTGGRGNQPQHF. CDR3 DNA: TGTGCCAGCAGTTGGACAGGGGGCAGGGGAAATCAGCCCCAGCATTTT.

J is TRBJ2-7 and V is TRBV6-5; 7 positions agree with TRBD1. The CDR3 has 14 amino acids. Trimming removed 2 bases from V and 2 bases from J; junction bases left unmatched: 3. CDR1 and CDR2 from the germline V gene are MNHEY and SVGAGI. CDR3: CASSYGQGAYEQYF. As DNA, the CDR3 is TGTGCCAGCAGTTACGGGCAGGGGGCCTACGAGCAGTACTTC.

This clone was observed a handful of times. V is TRBV4-2 and J is TRBJ2-5; D not resolved. With 2 bases removed from V and 1 base from J, the gap between germline ends came to 8 bases. Germline CDR1 and CDR2: LGHNA and YNFKEQ. CDR3 length: 14 amino acids. The chain's CDR3 is CASSQIGGQETQYF. The CDR3 DNA follows: TGTGCCAGCAGCCAAATAGGCGGCCAAGAGACCCAGTACTTC.

The chain is built from TRBV27 and TRBJ2-3, with D possibly matching TRBD1 (5 bases). V dropped 0 bases and J dropped 4 bases, with 14 bases sitting between them. CDR1 and CDR2 from the germline V gene are MNHEY and SMNVEV (reference sequence). This CDR3 contains 16 residues. Here the CDR3 DNA reads TGTGCCAGCAGTTTATCGCAGGGTGCGCGTTCAGATACGCAGTATTTT. Its protein product is CASSLSQGARSDTQYF.

The gene calls are TRBV2 and TRBJ1-2, with 7 bases that match TRBD1. J lost 6 bases, V lost 8 bases, and 12 bases had no gene match. CDR3 length: 14 amino acids. Germline V gives CDR1 SNHLY, CDR2 FYNNEI. The CDR3 spells CASFVQGDLNGYTF. Written as DNA, the CDR3 is TGTGCCAGCTTCGTTCAGGGGGACCTCAATGGCTACACCTTC.

The rearrangement uses TRBV28 and TRBJ2-3; D may be TRBD1 (6 bases). The germline gives CDR1 MDHEN, CDR2 SYDVKM. CDR3 size: 14 residues. V gave up 5 bases and J gave up 3 bases, with 12 bases separating them. CDR3 bases: TGTGCCAGCAGTACAGGGTTGATGACAGATACGCAGTATTTT. Translation: CASSTGLMTDTQYF.

This sequence joins TRBV7-2 and TRBJ2-1; perhaps TRBD2 as D (7 bases). Trimming removed 0 bases at V and 3 bases at J, with 9 bases between. Germline values: CDR1 SGHTA, CDR2 FQGNSA. The CDR3 is 15 amino acids. CDR3 residues: CASSLAGGLYNEQFF. The CDR3, as DNA: TGTGCCAGCAGCTTAGCGGGGGGGCTCTACAATGAGCAGTTCTTC.